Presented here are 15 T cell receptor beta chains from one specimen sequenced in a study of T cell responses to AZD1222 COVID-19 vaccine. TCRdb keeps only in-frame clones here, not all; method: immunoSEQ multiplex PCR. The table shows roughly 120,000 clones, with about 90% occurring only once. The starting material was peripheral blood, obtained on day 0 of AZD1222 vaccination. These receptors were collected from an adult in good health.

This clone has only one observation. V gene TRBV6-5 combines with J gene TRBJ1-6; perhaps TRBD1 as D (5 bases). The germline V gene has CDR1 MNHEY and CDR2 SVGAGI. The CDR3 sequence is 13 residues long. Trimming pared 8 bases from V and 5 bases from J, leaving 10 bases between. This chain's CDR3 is CASWDGNNSPLHF. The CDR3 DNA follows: TGTGCCAGCTGGGACGGGAATAATTCACCCCTCCACTTT.

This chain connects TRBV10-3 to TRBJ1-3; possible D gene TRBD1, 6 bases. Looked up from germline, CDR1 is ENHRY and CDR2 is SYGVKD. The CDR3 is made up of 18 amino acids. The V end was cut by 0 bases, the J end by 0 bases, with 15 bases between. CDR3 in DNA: TGTGCCATCAGTGAGTCGGCAGGGGATACCCGCTCTGGAAACACCATATATTTT. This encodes CAISESAGDTRSGNTIYF.

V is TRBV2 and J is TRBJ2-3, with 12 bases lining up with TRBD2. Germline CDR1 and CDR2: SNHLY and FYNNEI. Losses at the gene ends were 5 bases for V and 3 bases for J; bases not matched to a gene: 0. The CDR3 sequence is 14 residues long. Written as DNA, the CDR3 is TGTGCCAGCAGTCTAGCGGGAGGGACAGATACGCAGTATTTT. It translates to CASSLAGGTDTQYF.

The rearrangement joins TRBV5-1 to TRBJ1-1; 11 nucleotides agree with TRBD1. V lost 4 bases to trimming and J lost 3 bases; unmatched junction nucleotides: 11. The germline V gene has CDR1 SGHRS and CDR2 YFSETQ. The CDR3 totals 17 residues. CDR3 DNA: TGCGCCAGCAGCGCTCTACATCCGGGACAGGGGGACACTGAAGCTTTCTTT. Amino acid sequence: CASSALHPGQGDTEAFF.

DNA of the CDR3: TGTGCCAGCAGCTTGGGCGACTATAACACTGAAGCTTTCTTT. Translation: CASSLGDYNTEAFF. The chain combines TRBV5-8 with TRBJ1-1; D remains unclear. The CDR3 totals 14 residues. Germline loops: CDR1 SGHTS, CDR2 YDEGEE. Trimming shortened V by 0 bases and J by 2 bases, and 8 bases separated the two germline ends.

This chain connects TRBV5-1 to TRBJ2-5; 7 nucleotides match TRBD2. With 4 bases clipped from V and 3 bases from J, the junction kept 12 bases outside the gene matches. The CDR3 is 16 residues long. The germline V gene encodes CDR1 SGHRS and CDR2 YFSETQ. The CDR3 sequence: CASSRLGTGREETQYF. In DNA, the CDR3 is TGCGCCAGCAGCCGTCTTGGGACGGGGAGGGAAGAGACCCAGTACTTC.

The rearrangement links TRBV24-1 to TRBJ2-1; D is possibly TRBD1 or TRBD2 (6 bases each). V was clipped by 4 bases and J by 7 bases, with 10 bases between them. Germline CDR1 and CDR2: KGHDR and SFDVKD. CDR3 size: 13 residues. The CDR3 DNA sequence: TGTGCCACCAGTGAAGTAGGGGGGAATGAGCAGTTCTTC. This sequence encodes CATSEVGGNEQFF.

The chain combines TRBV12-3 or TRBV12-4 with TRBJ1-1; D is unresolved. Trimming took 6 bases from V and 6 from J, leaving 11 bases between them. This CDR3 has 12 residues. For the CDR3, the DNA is TGTGCCAGCAGGAATCCGAGTGCTGAAGCTTTCTTT. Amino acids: CASRNPSAEAFF.

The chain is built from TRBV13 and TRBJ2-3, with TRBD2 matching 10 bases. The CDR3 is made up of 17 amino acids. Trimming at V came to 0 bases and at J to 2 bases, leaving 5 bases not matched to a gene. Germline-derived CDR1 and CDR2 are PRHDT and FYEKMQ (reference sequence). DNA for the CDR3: TGTGCCAGCAGCTTAGGTGGACTAGCGGAAATCACAGATACGCAGTATTTT. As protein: CASSLGGLAEITDTQYF.

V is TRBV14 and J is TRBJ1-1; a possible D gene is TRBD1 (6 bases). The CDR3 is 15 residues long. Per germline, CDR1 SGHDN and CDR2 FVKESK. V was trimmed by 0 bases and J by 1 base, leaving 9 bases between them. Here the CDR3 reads CASSQDRGQNTEAFF. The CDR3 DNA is TGTGCCAGCAGCCAAGATAGGGGACAGAACACTGAAGCTTTCTTT. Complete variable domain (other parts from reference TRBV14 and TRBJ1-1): EAGVTQFPSHSVIEKGQTVTLRCDPISGHDNLYWYRRVMGKEIKFLLHFVKESKQDESGMPNNRFLAERTGGTYSTLKVQPAELEDSGVYFCASSQDRGQNTEAFFGQGTRLTVV.

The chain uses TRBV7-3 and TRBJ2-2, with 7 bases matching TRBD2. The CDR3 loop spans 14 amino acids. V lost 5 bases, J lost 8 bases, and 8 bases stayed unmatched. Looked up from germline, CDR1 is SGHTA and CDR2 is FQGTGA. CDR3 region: CASSPTSVKGELFF. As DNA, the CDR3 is TGTGCCAGCAGCCCAACTAGCGTTAAGGGGGAGCTGTTTTTT.

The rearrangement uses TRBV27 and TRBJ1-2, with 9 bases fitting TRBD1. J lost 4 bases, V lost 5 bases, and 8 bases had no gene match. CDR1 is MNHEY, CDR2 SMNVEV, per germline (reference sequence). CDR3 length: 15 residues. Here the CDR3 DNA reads TGTGCCAGCAGTCCAGCCGGGACAGGGCCCTATGGCTACACCTTC. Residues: CASSPAGTGPYGYTF.

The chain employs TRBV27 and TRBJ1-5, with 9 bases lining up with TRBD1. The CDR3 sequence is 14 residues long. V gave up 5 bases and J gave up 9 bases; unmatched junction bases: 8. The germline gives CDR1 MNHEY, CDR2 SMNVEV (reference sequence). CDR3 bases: TGTGCCAGCAGTGGGACAGGGCCCCTCCGGCCCCAGCATTTT. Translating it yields CASSGTGPLRPQHF.

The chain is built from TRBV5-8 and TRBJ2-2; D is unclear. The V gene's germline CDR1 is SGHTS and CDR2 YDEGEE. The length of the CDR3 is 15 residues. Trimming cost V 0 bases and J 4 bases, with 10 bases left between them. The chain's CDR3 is CASSLGAAFTGELFF. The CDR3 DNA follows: TGTGCCAGCAGCTTGGGGGCTGCTTTCACCGGGGAGCTGTTTTTT.

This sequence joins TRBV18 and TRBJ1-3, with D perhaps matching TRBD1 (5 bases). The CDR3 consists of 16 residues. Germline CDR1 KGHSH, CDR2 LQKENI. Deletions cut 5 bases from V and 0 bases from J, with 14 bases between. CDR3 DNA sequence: TGTGCCAGCTCATCCCCCGAGGGGAGCTCTGGAAACACCATATATTTT. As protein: CASSSPEGSSGNTIYF.